Described below is a single T cell receptor (beta chain) sequence and its context. Donors were healthy Caucasian individuals from Russia aged about 6 to 100. A second 7 to 11 cycle PCR used barcoded and J-beta primers. TCRdb ran MiXCR on the 5' RACE reads and lists one entry per CDR3 protein. The sample lists 1,800,000 or so distinct CDR3 sequences; around 42% were seen once. This sample was included in a study of blood T cells in healthy people across ages. Losses at the gene ends were 2 bases for V and 2 bases for J; bases not matched to a gene: 12. The CDR3 is 17 amino acids. Germline loops: CDR1 ENHRY, CDR2 SYGVKD.

This chain joins TRBV10-3 and TRBJ2-7; TRBD1 agrees at 7 bases. The source material was blood. This sequence originates from a human donor in good health. DNA for the CDR3: TGTGCCATCAGTGAGCCTTCATCCGGGACAGCGACCTACGAGCAGTACTTC. Translated: CAISEPSSGTATYEQYF.